This is a list of T cell receptor beta chains from one sample in a study of identical twins. TCRdb ran MiXCR on the 5' RACE reads and lists one entry per CDR3 protein. This table has 500,000 to 600,000 distinct CDR3 sequences, approximately 22% appearing once. This same sample was also taken into another study, of T cells expressing NK-cell markers.

The sequencing input was CD4+ T cells sorted from blood. These receptors originate from a woman between 18 and 29 years old in good health. CDR3s include the opening cysteine and the closing phenylalanine or tryptophan.

j_call v_call cdr3_aa
TRBJ2-7 TRBV5-1 CASRTTGGNEAQYF
TRBJ2-5 TRBV3-1 CASSQGRTGLGTQYF
TRBJ2-6 TRBV10-3 CATGANVLTF
TRBJ2-1 TRBV7-2 CASSFSSGRAYNEQFF
TRBJ2-1 TRBV10-3 CAISDGLAFYNEQFF
TRBJ1-3 TRBV20-1 CSARDLRGAGNTIYF
TRBJ2-1 TRBV27 CASSLQGRIEQFF
TRBJ2-3 TRBV7-7 CASSRWGTDTQYF
TRBJ2-6 TRBV12-3/TRBV12-4 CASSLEGVRISGANVLTF
TRBJ2-1 TRBV6-1 CASSEQGLAVYNEQFF
TRBJ2-5 TRBV7-9 CATRGVGAQETQYF
TRBJ2-7 TRBV18 CASSPRQGQGAMNEQYF
TRBJ1-5 TRBV12-3/TRBV12-4 CASSERGSDQPQHF
TRBJ1-1 TRBV6-2/TRBV6-3 CASSQFPYRTGNTEAFF
TRBJ2-5 TRBV12-3/TRBV12-4 CASSLANWRTQYF
TRBJ1-2 TRBV10-3 CAISEGQYYGYTF
TRBJ2-7 TRBV6-1 CASRGTSGRAGDEQYF
TRBJ2-5 TRBV6-2/TRBV6-3 CASSYSKGVETQYF
TRBJ1-1 TRBV29-1 CSVADSKFLNTEAFF
TRBJ1-2 TRBV3-1 CASSQVPTNYGYTF
TRBJ1-1 TRBV10-2 CASAEIRLRTGGDPEAFF
TRBJ2-6 TRBV7-6 CASSPWTGGANVLTF
TRBJ1-2 TRBV6-2/TRBV6-3 CASSSAGTSPLRGYTF
TRBJ2-3 TRBV20-1 CSASLAREGADTQYF
TRBJ2-1 TRBV6-2/TRBV6-3 CASTSRANEQFF
TRBJ1-1 TRBV9 CASTKGGMGDTEAFF
TRBJ2-1 TRBV12-3/TRBV12-4 CASSPVGGSSYNEQFF
TRBJ2-2 TRBV12-3/TRBV12-4 CASSLGKGVTGELFF
TRBJ2-3 TRBV20-1 CSASSAGTTDTQYF
TRBJ1-1 TRBV6-2/TRBV6-3 CASSPKAPRGHITEAFF
TRBJ1-1 TRBV12-3/TRBV12-4 CASSFGVGTEAFF
TRBJ2-7 TRBV18 CASSPAGIVAYEQYF
TRBJ2-1 TRBV2 CASSYLAGGINEQFF
TRBJ2-1 TRBV9 CARSIGDNEQFF
TRBJ1-2 TRBV6-1 CASRRLIAGNPPVDGYTF
TRBJ1-1 TRBV12-3/TRBV12-4 CASSFGGTRNTEAFF
TRBJ2-6 TRBV18 CASSPPHVGHPSGANVLTF
TRBJ1-1 TRBV12-3/TRBV12-4 CASSIVVSEAFF
TRBJ1-5 TRBV10-3 CAIGNQPQHF
TRBJ1-6 TRBV3-1 CASSQGTPLHF
TRBJ2-7 TRBV30 CAWYSEQYF
TRBJ2-7 TRBV5-6 CASSRASGAFEQYF
TRBJ2-1 TRBV11-2 CASSLVPRRERDNEQFF
TRBJ2-5 TRBV7-2 CASSLLAGGSGKTQYF
TRBJ1-1 TRBV14 CASSQVFGNTEAFF
TRBJ2-7 TRBV20-1 CSARGRAGVTYEQYF
TRBJ2-7 TRBV12-3/TRBV12-4 CASSLGQDTVIYYEQYF
TRBJ2-1 TRBV6-6 CASSPPGANEQFF
TRBJ2-7 TRBV9 CASSVLSGSEQYF
TRBJ1-1 TRBV5-1 CASSAELNVGGTEAFF
TRBJ2-1 TRBV29-1 CSVTRLAEDEQFF
TRBJ2-5 TRBV20-1 CRVRSGSRETQYF
TRBJ1-4 TRBV7-2 CASSGKNEKLFF
TRBJ1-2 TRBV11-2 CASSLDQAVGYGYTF
TRBJ2-4 TRBV20-1 CSASPGRNIQYF
TRBJ1-1 TRBV10-3 CAISLIPSGQGNTEAFF
TRBJ2-2 TRBV20-1 CSARDATSGENTGELFF
TRBJ2-1 TRBV6-2/TRBV6-3 CASSPQGPGEQFF